Reported below is one T cell receptor (beta chain). Its antigen is not identified. These data originate in a study of cytomegalovirus exposure and HLA in healthy donors. Overall study results and limits: A list of 150 to 200 TCR beta chains associated with cytomegalovirus was given. Immune exposure information comprised only CMV serostatus.

Healthy people donating bone marrow made up the donors. In the PCR, 60 Vbeta and 13 Jbeta primers were used. TCRdb's table, derived via immunoSEQ multiplex PCR, lists solely in-frame clones and lacks some. The sample has about 130,000 clones, 70% to 85% seen once. From germline, CDR1 is SGHAT and CDR2 FQNNGV. The V end lost 3 bases, the J end lost 6 bases, and 14 bases lay between the germline ends. The CDR3 has 14 amino acids. Sequencing was performed on PBMCs. The TCR sequence derives from a boy between 2 and 15 years old in good health and CMV-seronegative. The V gene is TRBV11-2, the J gene TRBJ1-1; a possible D gene is TRBD1 (6 bases). The CDR3 nucleotides read TGTGCCAGCAGCTTTTTGGGACAACACGCTGAAGCTTTCTTT. It is translated as CASSFLGQHAEAFF.